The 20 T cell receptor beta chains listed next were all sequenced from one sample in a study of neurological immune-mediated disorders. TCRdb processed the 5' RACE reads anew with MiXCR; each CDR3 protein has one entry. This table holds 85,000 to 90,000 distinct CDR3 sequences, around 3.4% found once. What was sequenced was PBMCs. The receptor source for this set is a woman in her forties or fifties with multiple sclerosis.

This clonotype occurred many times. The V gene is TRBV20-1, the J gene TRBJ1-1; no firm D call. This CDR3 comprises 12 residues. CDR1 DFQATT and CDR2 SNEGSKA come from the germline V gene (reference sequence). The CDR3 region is CSVSQADTEAFF. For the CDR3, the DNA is TGCAGCGTAAGCCAAGCGGACACTGAAGCTTTCTTT.

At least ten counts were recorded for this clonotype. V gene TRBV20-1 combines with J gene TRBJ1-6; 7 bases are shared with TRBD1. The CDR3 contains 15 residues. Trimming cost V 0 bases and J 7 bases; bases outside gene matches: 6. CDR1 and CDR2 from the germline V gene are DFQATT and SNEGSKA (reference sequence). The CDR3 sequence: CSARDLETGNSPLHF. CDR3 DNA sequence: TGCAGTGCTAGAGATCTGGAGACAGGGAATTCACCCCTCCACTTT.

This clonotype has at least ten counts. CDR3 sequence: CSARDSGEQYF. The CDR3 DNA reads TGCAGTGCTAGAGATTCGGGGGAGCAGTACTTC. The chain uses TRBV20-1 and TRBJ2-7; perhaps TRBD2 as D (5 bases). CDR1 and CDR2 (germline): DFQATT, SNEGSKA (reference sequence). Trimming removed 0 bases from V and 7 bases from J, with 7 bases in between. The CDR3 spans 11 residues.

The DNA of the CDR3 is TGCGCCAGCAGCTTGGCCAGGTGGGACTACGAGCAGTACTTC. Translating gives CASSLARWDYEQYF. The chain couples TRBV5-1 to TRBJ2-7; D gene uncertain. CDR3 length: 14 residues. The germline V gene encodes CDR1 SGHRS and CDR2 YFSETQ. Trimming shortened V by 0 bases and J by 3 bases, and 10 bases separated the two germline ends.

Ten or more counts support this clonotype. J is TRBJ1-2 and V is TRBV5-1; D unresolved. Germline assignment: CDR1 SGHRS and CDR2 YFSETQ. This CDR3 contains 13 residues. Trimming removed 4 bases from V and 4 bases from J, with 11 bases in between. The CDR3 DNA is TGCGCCAGCAGCCGGGCGGAGATCTATGGCTACACCTTC. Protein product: CASSRAEIYGYTF.

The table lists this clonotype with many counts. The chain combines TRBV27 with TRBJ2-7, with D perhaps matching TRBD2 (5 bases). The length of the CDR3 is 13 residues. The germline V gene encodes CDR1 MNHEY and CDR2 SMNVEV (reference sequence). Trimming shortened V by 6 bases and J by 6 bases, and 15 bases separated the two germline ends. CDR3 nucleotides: TGTGCCAGCAGACGATCACAGCGGAGCGAGCAGTACTTC. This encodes CASRRSQRSEQYF.

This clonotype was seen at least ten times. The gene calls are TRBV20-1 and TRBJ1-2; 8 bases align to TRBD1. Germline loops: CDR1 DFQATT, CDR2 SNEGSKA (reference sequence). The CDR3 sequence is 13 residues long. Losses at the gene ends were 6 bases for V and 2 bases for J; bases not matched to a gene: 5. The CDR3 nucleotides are TGCAGTGCCGCCCGGACAGGGAACTATGGCTACACCTTC. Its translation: CSAARTGNYGYTF.

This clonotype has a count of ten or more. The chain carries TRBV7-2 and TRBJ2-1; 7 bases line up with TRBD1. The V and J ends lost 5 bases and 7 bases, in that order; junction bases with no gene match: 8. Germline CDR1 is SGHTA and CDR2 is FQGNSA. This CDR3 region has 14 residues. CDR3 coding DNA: TGTGCCAGCAGCCAGACAGGGTATGGTAATGAGCAGTTCTTC. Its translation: CASSQTGYGNEQFF.

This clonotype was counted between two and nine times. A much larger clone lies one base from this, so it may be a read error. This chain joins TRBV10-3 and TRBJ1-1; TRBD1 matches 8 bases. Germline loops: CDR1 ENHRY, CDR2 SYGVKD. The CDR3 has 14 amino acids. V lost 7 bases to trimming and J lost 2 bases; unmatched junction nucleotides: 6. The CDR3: CAINIDRGNTEAFF. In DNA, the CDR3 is TGTGCCATCAACATAGACAGGGGAAACACTGAAGCTTTCTTT.

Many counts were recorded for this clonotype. The CDR3 bases are TGTGCCAGCAGTATAGGGGTTATGGGCACTGAAGCTTTCTTT. Its translation: CASSIGVMGTEAFF. This chain connects TRBV12-3 or TRBV12-4 to TRBJ1-1, with a weak D call TRBD1 (5 bases). This CDR3 region has 14 residues. V lost 5 bases and J 4 bases, leaving 14 bases between the germline ends.

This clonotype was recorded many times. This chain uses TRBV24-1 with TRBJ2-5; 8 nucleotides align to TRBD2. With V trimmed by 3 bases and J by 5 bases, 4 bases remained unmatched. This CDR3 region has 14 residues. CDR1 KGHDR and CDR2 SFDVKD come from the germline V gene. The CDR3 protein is CATSDPTGGETQYF. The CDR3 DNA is TGTGCCACCAGTGATCCAACGGGGGGGGAGACCCAGTACTTC.

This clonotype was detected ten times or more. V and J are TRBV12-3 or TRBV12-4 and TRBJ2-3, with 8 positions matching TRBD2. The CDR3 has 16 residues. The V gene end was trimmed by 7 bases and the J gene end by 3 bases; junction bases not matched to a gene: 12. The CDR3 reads CASIPDYTGGTDTQYF. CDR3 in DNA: TGTGCCAGCATTCCCGACTATACGGGGGGGACAGATACGCAGTATTTT.

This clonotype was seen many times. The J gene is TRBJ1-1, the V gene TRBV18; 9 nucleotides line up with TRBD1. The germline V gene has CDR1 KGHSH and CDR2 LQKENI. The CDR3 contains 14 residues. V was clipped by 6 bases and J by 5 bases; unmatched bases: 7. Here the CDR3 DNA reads TGTGCCAGCTCGCCCGGGACAGGGAGGACTGAAGCTTTCTTT. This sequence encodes CASSPGTGRTEAFF.

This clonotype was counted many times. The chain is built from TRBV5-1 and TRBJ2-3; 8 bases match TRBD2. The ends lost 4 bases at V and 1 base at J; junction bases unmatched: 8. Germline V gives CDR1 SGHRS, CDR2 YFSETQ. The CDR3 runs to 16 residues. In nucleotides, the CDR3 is TGCGCCAGCAGCCAGCCTCGAGCGGGGGGCACAGATACGCAGTATTTT. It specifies CASSQPRAGGTDTQYF.

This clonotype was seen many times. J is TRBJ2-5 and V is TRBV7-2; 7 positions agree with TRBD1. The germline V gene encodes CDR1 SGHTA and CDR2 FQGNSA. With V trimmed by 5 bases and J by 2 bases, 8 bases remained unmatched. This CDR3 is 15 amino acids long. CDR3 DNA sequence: TGTGCCAGCAGCCGATATGACAGGGATCAAGAGACCCAGTACTTC. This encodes CASSRYDRDQETQYF.

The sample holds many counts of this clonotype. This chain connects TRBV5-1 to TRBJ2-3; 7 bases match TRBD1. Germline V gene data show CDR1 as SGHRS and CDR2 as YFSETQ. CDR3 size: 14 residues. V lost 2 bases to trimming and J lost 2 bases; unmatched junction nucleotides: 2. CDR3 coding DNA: TGCGCCAGCAGCTTACAGGGGTACACAGATACGCAGTATTTT. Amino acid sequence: CASSLQGYTDTQYF.

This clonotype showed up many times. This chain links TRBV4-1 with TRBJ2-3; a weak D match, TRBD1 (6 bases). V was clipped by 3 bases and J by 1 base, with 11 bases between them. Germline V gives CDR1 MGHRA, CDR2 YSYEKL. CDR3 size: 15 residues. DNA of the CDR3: TGCGCCAGCAGCCAGGCAGGGGTGGGCACAGATACGCAGTATTTT. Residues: CASSQAGVGTDTQYF.

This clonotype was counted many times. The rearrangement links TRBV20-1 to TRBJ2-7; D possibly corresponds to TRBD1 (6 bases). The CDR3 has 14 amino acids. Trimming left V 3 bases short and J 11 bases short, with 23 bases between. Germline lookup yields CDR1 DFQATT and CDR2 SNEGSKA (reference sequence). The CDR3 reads CSASPGAGAEGKYF. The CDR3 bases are TGCAGTGCTAGCCCCGGGGCAGGGGCCGAGGGGAAGTACTTC.

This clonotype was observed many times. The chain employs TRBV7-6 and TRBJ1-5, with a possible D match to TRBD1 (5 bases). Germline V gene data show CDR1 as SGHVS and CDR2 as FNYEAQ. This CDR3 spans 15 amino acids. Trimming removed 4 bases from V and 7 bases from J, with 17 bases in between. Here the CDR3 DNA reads TGTGCCAGCAGCTCGGAACCGGGACCGGGCCAGCCCCAGCATTTT. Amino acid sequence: CASSSEPGPGQPQHF.

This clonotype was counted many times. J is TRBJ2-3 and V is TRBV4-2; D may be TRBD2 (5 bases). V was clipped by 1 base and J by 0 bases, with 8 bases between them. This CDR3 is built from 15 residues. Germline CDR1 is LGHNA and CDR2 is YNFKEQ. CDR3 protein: CASSQASQSTDTQYF. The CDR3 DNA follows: TGTGCCAGCAGCCAAGCTAGCCAGAGCACAGATACGCAGTATTTT.